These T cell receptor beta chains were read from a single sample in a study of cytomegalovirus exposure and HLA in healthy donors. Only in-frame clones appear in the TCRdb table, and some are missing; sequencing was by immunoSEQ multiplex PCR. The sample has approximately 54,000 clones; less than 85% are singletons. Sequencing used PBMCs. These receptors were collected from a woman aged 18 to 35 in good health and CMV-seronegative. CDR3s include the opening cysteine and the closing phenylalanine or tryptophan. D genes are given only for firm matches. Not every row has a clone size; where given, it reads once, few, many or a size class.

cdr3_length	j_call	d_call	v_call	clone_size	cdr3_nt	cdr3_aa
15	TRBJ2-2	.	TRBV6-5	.	TGTGCCAGCAGTTACTCGGACAGTAACACCGGGGAGCTGTTTTTT	CASSYSDSNTGELFF
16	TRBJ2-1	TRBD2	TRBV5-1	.	TGCGCCAGCAGCCATCCGACTAGCGGGAGAGGGGGTGAGCAGTTCTTC	CASSHPTSGRGGEQFF
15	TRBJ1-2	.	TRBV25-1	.	TGTGCCAGCAGTGAATATGTAAGGGGTAAGAGTGGCTACACCTTC	CASSEYVRGKSGYTF
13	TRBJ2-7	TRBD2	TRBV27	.	TGTGCCAGCAGGAGCGGGAGGTATAACGAGCAGTACTTC	CASRSGRYNEQYF
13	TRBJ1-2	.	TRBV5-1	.	TGCGCCAGCAGCTTTGCCAGGAACTATGGCTACACCTTC	CASSFARNYGYTF
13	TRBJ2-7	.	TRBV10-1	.	TGCGCCAGCAGTTTTACGAACACCTACGAGCAGTACTTC	CASSFTNTYEQYF
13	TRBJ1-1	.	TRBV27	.	TGTGCCAGCAGTTTACGAGGGAACACTGAAGCTTTCTTT	CASSLRGNTEAFF
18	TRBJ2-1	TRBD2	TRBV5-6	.	TGTGCCAGCAGCTTGGAAGGTCTAGCGGGCCGCTCCTACAATGAGCAGTTCTTC	CASSLEGLAGRSYNEQFF
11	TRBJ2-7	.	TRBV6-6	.	TGTGCCAGCAGACAGGGTTCCGAGCAGTACTTC	CASRQGSEQYF
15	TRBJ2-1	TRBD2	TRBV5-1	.	TGCGCCAGCAGCCAAGTAGCGGGTACTTACAATGAGCAGTTCTTC	CASSQVAGTYNEQFF
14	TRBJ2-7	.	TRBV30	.	TGTGCCTGGTCCTTCCGGGTTACCCCCTACGAGCAGTACTTC	CAWSFRVTPYEQYF
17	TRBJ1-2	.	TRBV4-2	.	TGTGCCAGCAGCCAAGATGAGGGAGCGGGGCGATCTGGGGGCTACACCTTC	CASSQDEGAGRSGGYTF
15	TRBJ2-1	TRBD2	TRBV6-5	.	TGTGCCAGCAGTAGACTAGCGGGAGGGAGCAATGAGCAGTTCTTC	CASSRLAGGSNEQFF
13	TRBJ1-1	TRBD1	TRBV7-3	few	TGTGCCAGCAGATTGGGACAGGGAAGTCTGGCTTTCTTT	CASRLGQGSLAFF
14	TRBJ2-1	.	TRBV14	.	TGTGCCAGCAGCAAGGGTGAGCGGCACAATGAGCAGTTCTTC	CASSKGERHNEQFF
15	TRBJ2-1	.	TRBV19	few	TGTGCCAGTAGTATCAACCGACAGTCCTACAATGAGCAGTTCTTC	CASSINRQSYNEQFF
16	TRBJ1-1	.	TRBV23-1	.	TGCGCCAGCAGAGACTACTCAGGGGAAAAGAACACTGAAGCTTTCTTT	CASRDYSGEKNTEAFF
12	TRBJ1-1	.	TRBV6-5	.	TGTGCCAGCAGAACCCTGGGACTGGAAGCTTTCTTT	CASRTLGLEAFF
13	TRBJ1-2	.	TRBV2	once	TGTGCCAGCAGTAGGGACAACTACTATGGCTACACCTTC	CASSRDNYYGYTF
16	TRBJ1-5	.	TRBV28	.	TGTGCCAGCAGTTTAGTCCGGGGGATGGGCAATCAGCCCCAGCATTTT	CASSLVRGMGNQPQHF
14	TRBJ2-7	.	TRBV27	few	TGTGCCAGCAGGGGTAGCGGCCTATCCTACGAGCAGTACTTC	CASRGSGLSYEQYF
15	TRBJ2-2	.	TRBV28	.	TGTGCCAGTCGCAGCCAGGACAGTATGGCCCGGGAGCTGTTTTTT	CASRSQDSMARELFF
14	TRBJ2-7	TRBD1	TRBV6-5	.	TGTGCCAGCAGTTACGGGGACAGGGGCTACGAGCAGTACTTC	CASSYGDRGYEQYF
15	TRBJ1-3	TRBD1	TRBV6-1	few	TGTGCCAGCAGCCCCGGGACAGGAGCTGGAAACACCATATATTTT	CASSPGTGAGNTIYF
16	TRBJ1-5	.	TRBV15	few	TGTGCCACCAGTCCGCATCGAAGGGCCCCAGGGCAGCCCCAGCATTTT	CATSPHRRAPGQPQHF
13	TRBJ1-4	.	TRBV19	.	TGTGCCAGTAGTATTGGACATCATGAAAAACTGTTTTTT	CASSIGHHEKLFF
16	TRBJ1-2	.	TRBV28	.	TGTGCCAGCAGTCCAGGACAGACCTTAGCTAACTATGGCTACACCTTC	CASSPGQTLANYGYTF
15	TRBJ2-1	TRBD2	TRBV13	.	TGTGCCAGCAAAGTAGGGACTAGCGGTATGAATGAGCAGTTCTTC	CASKVGTSGMNEQFF
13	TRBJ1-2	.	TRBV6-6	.	TGTGCCAGCAATAGGGGCGGATACTATGGCTACACCTTC	CASNRGGYYGYTF
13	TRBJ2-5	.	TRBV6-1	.	TGTGCCACCGAGAGTACAGGGCAAGAGACCCAGTACTTC	CATESTGQETQYF
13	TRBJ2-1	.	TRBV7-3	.	TGTGCCAGCAGCTTGGTCGGCTACAATGAGCAGTTCTTC	CASSLVGYNEQFF
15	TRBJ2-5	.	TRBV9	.	TGTGCCAGCAGCGAAACTAGCAGGTTGGGAGAGACCCAGTACTTC	CASSETSRLGETQYF
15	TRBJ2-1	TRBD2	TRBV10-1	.	TGCGCCAGCAGTGCCGGGACTAGCGACTACAATGAGCAGTTCTTC	CASSAGTSDYNEQFF
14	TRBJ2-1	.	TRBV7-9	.	TGTGCCAGCAGCTATGGTGGTGGGCAAAATGAGCAGTTCTTC	CASSYGGGQNEQFF
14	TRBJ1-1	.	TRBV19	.	TGTGCCAGTAGTATCCAGGGTGTAAACACTGAAGCTTTCTTT	CASSIQGVNTEAFF
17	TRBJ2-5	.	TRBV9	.	TGTGCCAGCAGCGTAGGAGGGCAGGGGGGTCGCCAAGAGACCCAGTACTTC	CASSVGGQGGRQETQYF
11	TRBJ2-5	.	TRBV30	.	TGTGCCTGGGACAGTCAAGAGACCCAGTACTTC	CAWDSQETQYF
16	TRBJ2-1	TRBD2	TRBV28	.	TGTGCCAGCAGTCCCCCGGGACTAGCGGGCTACAATGAGCAGTTCTTC	CASSPPGLAGYNEQFF
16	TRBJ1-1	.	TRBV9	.	TGTGCCAGCAGCCCTACCCTGCGCAGGGCTAACACTGAAGCTTTCTTT	CASSPTLRRANTEAFF
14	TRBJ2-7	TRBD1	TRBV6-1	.	TGTGCCAGCAGGATGTATGACAGGGGCTACGAGCAGTACTTC	CASRMYDRGYEQYF
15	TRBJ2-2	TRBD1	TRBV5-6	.	TGTGCCAGCAGCTCCGGGACAGGGGGCTCCGGGGAGCTGTTTTTT	CASSSGTGGSGELFF
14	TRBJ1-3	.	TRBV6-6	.	TGTGCCAGCAGACCGGGTGACCCTGGAAACACCATATATTTT	CASRPGDPGNTIYF
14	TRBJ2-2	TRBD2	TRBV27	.	TGTGCCAGCATTGGGACTAGAAACACCGGGGAGCTGTTTTTT	CASIGTRNTGELFF
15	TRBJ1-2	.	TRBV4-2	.	TGTGCCAGCAGCCAAGATGAGGCGTCTTTGTCTGGCTACACCTTC	CASSQDEASLSGYTF
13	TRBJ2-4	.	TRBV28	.	TGTGCCGGCCGGAGGGCCCTCGGAAACAGTCAGTACTTC	CAGRRALGNSQYF
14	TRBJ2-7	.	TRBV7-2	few	TGTGCCAGCAGCCCAGACTGGAAAGCCTACGAGCAGTACTTC	CASSPDWKAYEQYF
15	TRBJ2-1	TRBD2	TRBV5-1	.	TGCGCCAGCAGCCCCACTAGCGACTCCTACAATGAGCAGTTCTTC	CASSPTSDSYNEQFF
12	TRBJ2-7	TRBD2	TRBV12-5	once	TGTGCTAGTGGCCCCGGGGGGTTGGAGCAGTACTTC	CASGPGGLEQYF
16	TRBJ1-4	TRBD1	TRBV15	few	TGTGCCACCAGCAGAGGTTGGACAGGGGGCAATGAAAAACTGTTTTTT	CATSRGWTGGNEKLFF
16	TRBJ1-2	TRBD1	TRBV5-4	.	TGTGCCAGCAGCTTGTTGACGGGACAGGGGGCCCATGGCTACACCTTC	CASSLLTGQGAHGYTF
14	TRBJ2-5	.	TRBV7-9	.	TGTGCCAGCAGGCCGACAGCGTACCAAGAGACCCAGTACTTC	CASRPTAYQETQYF
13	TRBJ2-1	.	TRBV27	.	TGTGCCAGCGGGGCGGGACAGAACAATGAGCAGTTCTTC	CASGAGQNNEQFF